Listed below are T cell receptor beta chains from one sample, sequenced in a study of OX40 agonist ivuxolimab in advanced cancers. Using immunoSEQ multiplex PCR, the repertoire was profiled, and TCRdb retains in-frame clones only, with some absent. Here the sample spans tens of thousands of clones, 80% to 90% being singletons. The material sequenced was CD4+ or CD8+ T cells sorted from blood, taken in a trial of the OX40 agonist ivuxolimab. These receptor sequences come from an adult with an advanced solid tumor such as melanoma, head and neck, liver or kidney cancer. Each CDR3 is given with its conserved first and last residue. A D gene is named only where the DNA matches it firmly.

v_call,j_call,d_call,cdr3_aa
TRBV7-6,TRBJ2-3,-,CASSLAPRVARTDTQYF
TRBV6-5,TRBJ2-2,TRBD2,CASRVSGTNTGELFF
TRBV27,TRBJ1-1,-,CASSLGVRAEAFF
TRBV29-1,TRBJ1-4,-,CSVGSFNEKLFF
TRBV6-5,TRBJ1-4,TRBD1,CASSTGATNEKLFF
TRBV29-1,TRBJ2-5,-,CSALMGRVETQYF
TRBV5-4,TRBJ1-1,-,CASSPAQRTLNTEAFF
TRBV19,TRBJ1-1,-,CASSIGQNTEAFF
TRBV9,TRBJ2-5,TRBD2,CASSVLRGGNLETQYF
TRBV19,TRBJ1-5,-,CAMADQPQHF
TRBV5-6,TRBJ2-1,TRBD2,CASSLSGRAGNEQFF
TRBV9,TRBJ1-4,TRBD1,CASKGQNNEKLFF
TRBV6-5,TRBJ1-2,-,CASSYSIIGYGYTF
TRBV29-1,TRBJ2-2,-,CSVEDGERTGELFF
TRBV5-1,TRBJ1-1,-,CASSLAKGTEAFF
TRBV7-3,TRBJ2-2,-,CASSLTPGELFF
TRBV29-1,TRBJ1-5,-,CSVTGTGNQPQHF
TRBV9,TRBJ1-2,TRBD1,CASSVETGASYGYTF
TRBV5-5,TRBJ1-5,-,CASSVGQVSNQPQHF
TRBV5-5,TRBJ1-2,-,CASSLPHASNYGYTF
TRBV5-1,TRBJ2-3,-,CASSLIISLGDTDTQYF
TRBV6-5,TRBJ1-2,-,CASSYSTGLDGYTF
TRBV7-2,TRBJ1-4,-,CASSLGREKLFF
TRBV7-5,TRBJ1-1,-,CVRSSIFRGVEVGAFF
TRBV29-1,TRBJ1-2,-,CSVETGLGYGYTF
TRBV9,TRBJ2-5,-,CASSGEETQETQYF